This T cell receptor beta chain was recovered during a study of blood T cells in healthy people across ages (dated by TCRdb to between 2014 and 2017). Context from the whole study: In model experiments, template switching captured roughly one uniquely barcoded TCR beta cDNA molecule for every two T cells. Using deep sequencing normalized with unique cDNA molecular identifiers, the study measured how TCR beta repertoire diversity changes with age. Donors were grouped into four age groups: young (average roughly 17 years), middle-aged (roughly 38), aged (62) and long-lived (around 82). To avoid experimental bias, donors of different ages were distributed randomly across sequencing lanes. Two additional independent replicas of 1 million unique cDNA reads from the same blood draw were analyzed for two donors (one aged 18 to 30 and one aged 80 or older).

Donors were a few dozen systemically healthy Caucasian individuals from Russia aged roughly 6 to 100 years. Around 9.8 milliliters of peripheral blood were collected from each donor into EDTA-treated Vacutainer tubes. Ficoll-Paque density-gradient centrifugation was used to isolate PBMCs, with at least 7 million obtained per sample. Trizol reagent was used to extract total RNA from the PBMCs, yielding at least 5 micrograms per sample. For every donor, an aliquot of PBMCs went through flow cytometry to measure the percentages of naive CD45RAhigh/CD27high T cells. The germline V gene (reference sequence) gives CDR1 as LGHDT and CDR2 as YNNKEL. The CDR3 contains 13 residues, cysteine and phenylalanine counted. Only CDR3 DNA is held: 39 bases, read in frame from base 1. The V end loses 0 bases and the J end loses 15 bases, and a stretch of 15 bases separates them. With respect to this clonotype: It lacks a known antigen. There are no base qualities to consult, and no much larger clone falls within one base.

The method was 5' RACE. TCRdb lists the instrument as Illumina HiSeq 2500. A second PCR of roughly 6 to 12 cycles was performed with a sample-barcoded 5' primer and a J-beta primer mix. A unique molecular identifier was introduced onto each TCR beta cDNA molecule by a template-switch 5' adaptor carrying 12 random nucleotides. Each sample yielded at least 2.5 million CDR3-containing paired-end reads. The Mint cDNA synthesis kit, primed by a TRBC-specific oligonucleotide, was used to synthesize first-strand cDNA from all RNA. Following uracil-DNA glycosylase treatment, a first 18-cycle PCR with universal primers M1SS and BC2_uni_R was performed on all cDNA. The paper's processing steps were these. Each sample was normalized by randomly selecting 1 million high-quality reads, each carrying a distinct molecular identifier. Reads with shared molecular identifiers were discarded instead of being binned into consensus sequences. MiTCR, set to a Q25 quality threshold and the strictest error-elimination algorithm, was used for CDR3 identification, clonotype clustering and error correction. A nonparametric unseen species model with Euler transformation was used to estimate lower-bound total TCR beta diversity. TCRdb redid the processing of the public reads, applying fastp at Q25 and MiXCR, and retained in-frame beta chains. Duplicate CDR3 protein sequences are folded into a single record with the most common DNA and genes. The V and J calls follow TCRdb's processing rather than the paper's. The sample table holds 1.4 million or so distinct CDR3 sequences, of which roughly 43% were seen once. Under 5% of the sample rests with the top ten.

Overall study outcomes, separate from this receptor: Since profiling was done on bulk unsorted PBMCs, naive and antigen-experienced compartments could not be conclusively compared. Donor CMV infection status was unknown, potentially confounding age-related changes in expanded clonotypes. The long-lived group showed more naive CD4+ T cells, fewer expanded clones and increased TCR diversity than the aged group, suggesting age selection. Estimates of total diversity based on one million sequenced T cells were regarded as lower bounds and as underestimates. There was a strong correlation between observed TCR beta diversity and the percentage of naive T cells measured by flow cytometry. As age increased, observed TCR beta diversity per million T cells dropped in a roughly linear way, and a significant reduction was already evident by age about 40.

Material for sequencing was blood. The source is a woman aged 18-29 years in good health. The chain uses TRBV3-1 and TRBJ1-5, with the D gene call left open. The DNA sequence is as follows: TGTGCCAGCAGCCAAGAGTGGGGAGGCCCCAGGCATTTT. Its translation reads: CASSQEWGGPRHF.